This record concerns one T cell receptor beta chain sequence. This clone appeared a few times. This clone's antigen is unknown. No qualities accompany the bases; no much larger clone lies one base away. The data belong to a study of cytomegalovirus exposure and HLA in healthy donors (dated by TCRdb to about 2017). About the full investigation: According to a later analysis, the roughly 130 validation repertoires were produced on the same platform as the roughly 600 repertoires of the first cohort. The study aimed to test whether cataloging public T cell receptors could reveal signatures of past pathogen exposure. In addition to the first cohort of around 670 subjects, a separate validation cohort of around 110 different subjects was used. The study combined high-throughput TCR immunosequencing, statistical association of individual TCRs with disease status, and machine learning to predict cytomegalovirus infection status. General findings and caveats noted by the study authors: While some public TCRs were present in many individuals, most TCR sequences turned up only very rarely across donors. The authors suggested that the approach could potentially be extended to other disease states and immunological phenotypes. A few of the identified cytomegalovirus-associated TCR beta chains were confirmed in vitro to be specific for cytomegalovirus antigens. In the study, some 160 TCR beta chains were listed as associated with cytomegalovirus. The classifier was reported to diagnose cytomegalovirus status with high specificity and sensitivity in both the original and validation cohorts. The validation cohort had no HLA typing available for a later analysis, so co-occurrence within that cohort was assessed over all 120 or so repertoires. In a later analysis, TCRs clustered in the first cohort were found to also tend to co-occur in the 110 or so validation repertoires, with about 94% of cluster scores above 0.

The library was built by means of the immunoSEQ multiplex PCR assay. Concerning the study's data processing: A statistical classification framework was developed to diagnose cytomegalovirus status using the catalog of TCR beta chain sequences. The source is immuneACCESS, and TCRdb retained only in-frame sequences with V and J called. Part of the clones is not carried over; for the studies checked, unresolved V genes explain less than half of this, and the remainder is unexplained. The V and J calls and clone size are taken from that table; D and trimming were inferred from the DNA. The sample table records over 150,000 clones; approximately 96% of these occur just once. The ten biggest clones cover under 0.9% of the sample. V loses 3 bases at its end and J loses 2 bases; junction bases beyond the gene matches: 4. The CDR3 starts with the cysteine, ends with the phenylalanine, and has 15 residues. Only CDR3 DNA is held: 45 bases, read in frame from base 1. The germline V gene sets CDR1 to MGHRA and CDR2 to YSYEKL.

Donors formed part of the validation cohort, which comprised 120 subjects and was distinct from the first cohort of some 700 subjects. Specimen: PBMCs. In this chain, TRBV4-1 is recombined with TRBJ2-7, with 10 bases aligning to TRBD2. The TCR originated in a woman under 30 in good health and CMV-seronegative. The CDR3 in this case is CASSHGLAATYEQYF. The bases are TGCGCCAGCAGCCACGGACTAGCGGCTACCTACGAGCAGTACTTC.